The 22 T cell receptor beta chains in this list originate from one sample, sequenced in a study of identical twins. Via MiXCR, TCRdb re-called the 5' RACE reads, giving one row per CDR3 protein. The sample records 200,000 to 300,000 distinct CDR3 sequences, roughly 13% being singletons. This same sample was also taken into another study, of yellow fever vaccine responses in identical twins.

Sequences were obtained from memory (CD45RO+) T cells sorted from blood. These receptors were collected from a woman younger than 35 in good health.

This chain links TRBV10-3 with TRBJ2-4, with D perhaps TRBD1 (6 bases). With 11 bases removed from V and 0 bases from J, the gap between germline ends came to 14 bases. Germline CDR1 ENHRY, CDR2 SYGVKD. The CDR3 runs to 14 residues. CDR3 DNA: TGTGCCGTAGCACAGGGTCTAGCCAAAAACATTCAGTACTTC. Protein: CAVAQGLAKNIQYF.

V is TRBV7-6 and J is TRBJ2-2, with TRBD2 matching 15 bases. The CDR3 is 20 amino acids. V gave up 5 bases and J gave up 0 bases; unmatched junction bases: 10. Germline assignment: CDR1 SGHVS and CDR2 FNYEAQ. The CDR3 reads CASSQGLAGGRVTNTGELFF. The CDR3, as DNA: TGTGCCAGCAGCCAGGGACTAGCGGGAGGACGTGTGACGAACACCGGGGAGCTGTTTTTT. Drawing the rest from reference TRBV7-6 and TRBJ2-2, the complete variable domain is GAGVSQSPRYKVTKRGQDVALRCDPISGHVSLYWYRQALGQGPEFLTYFNYEAQQDKSGLPNDRFSAERPEGSISTLTIQRTEQRDSAMYRCASSQGLAGGRVTNTGELFFGEGSRLTVL.

This clonotype is categorized as large. This rearrangement joins TRBV6-5 to TRBJ1-5; 9 nucleotides agree with TRBD1. This CDR3 is 14 amino acids long. Germline-derived CDR1 and CDR2 are MNHEY and SVGAGI. V dropped 2 bases and J dropped 4; count of bases not matched to a gene: 0. The CDR3 DNA follows: TGTGCCAGCAGTTACGGACAGGGGAATCAGCCCCAGCATTTT. Its protein is CASSYGQGNQPQHF.

This clonotype was seen repeatedly, ten times or more. The chain joins TRBV7-2 to TRBJ2-4; maybe TRBD2 (6 bases). CDR1 SGHTA and CDR2 FQGNSA come from the germline V gene. The V gene lost 1 base and the J gene lost 0 bases, with 7 bases spanning the gap. The CDR3 covers 15 residues. CDR3 loop: CASSLEGLAKNIQYF. The CDR3 nucleotides are TGTGCCAGCAGCTTAGAGGGACTAGCCAAAAACATTCAGTACTTC.

This clonotype was counted ten times or more. The chain links TRBV6-1 to TRBJ2-6; D remains ambiguous. This CDR3 has 15 amino acids. The germline V gene encodes CDR1 MNHNS and CDR2 SASEGT. V lost 2 bases, J lost 0 bases, and 5 bases lay in between. The chain's CDR3 is CASSESNSGANVLTF. The CDR3 nucleotides read TGTGCCAGCAGTGAAAGCAACTCTGGGGCCAACGTCCTGACTTTC.

A few counts support this clonotype. J is TRBJ2-7 and V is TRBV15; tentative D call: TRBD2 (5 bases). CDR1 and CDR2 (germline): LNHNV, YYDKDF (reference sequence). The V gene lost 3 bases and the J gene lost 7 bases, with 13 bases spanning the gap. The CDR3 consists of 13 residues. The CDR3: CATSRDPTGEQYF. DNA for the CDR3: TGTGCCACCAGCAGGGACCCAACGGGAGAGCAGTACTTC. The full variable domain, rest sourced from reference TRBV15 and TRBJ2-7, is DAMVIQNPRYQVTQFGKPVTLSCSQTLNHNVMYWYQQKSSQAPKLLFHYYDKDFNNEADTPDNFQSRRPNTSFCFLDIRSPGLGDTAMYLCATSRDPTGEQYFGPGTRLTVT.

This clonotype has only a few counts. V usage is TRBV3-1 and J usage is TRBJ2-5; D is unresolved. The V end lost 0 bases, the J end lost 0 bases, and 5 bases lay between the germline ends. The CDR3 sequence is 14 residues long. CDR1 is LGHDT and CDR2 is YNNKEL in the germline V gene (reference sequence). The CDR3 reads CASSQDGYQETQYF. In DNA form, the CDR3 reads TGTGCCAGCAGCCAAGATGGTTACCAAGAGACCCAGTACTTC.

The chain combines TRBV4-1 with TRBJ1-2, with TRBD1 as a possible D gene (5 bases). CDR3 length equals 14 residues. The germline CDR1 and CDR2 sequences are MGHRA and YSYEKL. V lost 4 bases to trimming and J lost 8 bases, with 17 bases between them. The CDR3 DNA is TGCGCCAGCAGCCGGCCTCGGGGGGAGGGAGGCTACACCTTC. This codes for CASSRPRGEGGYTF.

The V call is TRBV2, the J call TRBJ2-5; D is possibly TRBD2 (6 bases). CDR1 and CDR2 (germline): SNHLY, FYNNEI. Trimming stripped 4 bases from V and 4 bases from J, with 16 bases between. The CDR3 extends over 15 amino acids. DNA for the CDR3: TGTGCCAGCAGTGGGGACTTCAGTGGGGGAGAGACCCAGTACTTC. Amino acids: CASSGDFSGGETQYF.

The chain combines TRBV5-1 with TRBJ1-4; D is unclear. Looked up from germline, CDR1 is SGHRS and CDR2 is YFSETQ. V was pared by 4 bases and J by 6 bases, with 10 bases between. The CDR3 spans 13 residues. The CDR3 region has the DNA TGCGCCAGCAGCCTCTCCCCGGATGAAAAACTGTTTTTT. This translates into CASSLSPDEKLFF.

This clonotype was counted a few times. This rearrangement joins TRBV20-1 to TRBJ2-1; unclear D gene. V gave up 3 bases and J gave up 0 bases, with 9 bases separating them. The V gene's germline CDR1 is DFQATT and CDR2 SNEGSKA (reference sequence). The CDR3 loop spans 14 amino acids. Here the CDR3 DNA reads TGCAGTGCTAGTCAGGTTCCCTCCTACAATGAGCAGTTCTTC. Its translation is CSASQVPSYNEQFF.

This clonotype was seen at least ten times. The rearrangement uses TRBV12-3 or TRBV12-4 and TRBJ2-6; D call uncertain. V lost 4 bases and J 2 bases, leaving 3 bases between the germline ends. The CDR3 runs to 13 residues. The CDR3 protein is CASSSAGANVLTF. The DNA of the CDR3 is TGTGCCAGCAGTTCAGCTGGGGCCAACGTCCTGACTTTC.

The chain joins TRBV7-6 to TRBJ2-5; D remains unclear. Between the trimmed V and J ends, which lost 3 bases and 7 bases, there was a span of 15 bases. This CDR3 is 14 amino acids long. Germline V CDR1 and CDR2: SGHVS, FNYEAQ. The CDR3 coding sequence is TGTGCCAGCAGCTTCCGGATGGAGTCGCGGACCCAGTACTTC. Its translation: CASSFRMESRTQYF. Full variable domain (rest looked up from reference TRBV7-6 and TRBJ2-5): GAGVSQSPRYKVTKRGQDVALRCDPISGHVSLYWYRQALGQGPEFLTYFNYEAQQDKSGLPNDRFSAERPEGSISTLTIQRTEQRDSAMYRCASSFRMESRTQYFGPGTRLLVL.

The CDR3 loop reads CASTSAGGSYEQYF. CDR3 coding DNA: TGTGCCAGCACGTCGGCAGGGGGTAGCTACGAGCAGTACTTC. The chain uses TRBV6-1 and TRBJ2-7; 7 bases are shared with TRBD1. Germline V gene lookup returns CDR1 MNHNS and CDR2 SASEGT. This CDR3 comprises 14 residues. The junction had 9 bases not matched to a gene; V was cut back by 7 bases and J by 3 bases.

This CDR3 reads CASSLAGGPGELFF. CDR3 DNA: TGTGCCAGCAGCTTGGCGGGGGGGCCCGGGGAGCTGTTTTTT. The gene calls are TRBV7-9 and TRBJ2-2; TRBD2 matches 9 bases. Germline CDR1 is SEHNR and CDR2 is FQNEAQ (reference sequence). Losses at the gene ends were 3 bases for V and 6 bases for J; bases not matched to a gene: 2. This CDR3 has 14 residues.

This clonotype appeared many times. The chain recombines TRBV4-3 with TRBJ2-3; D perhaps matches TRBD2 (6 bases). Trimming pared 0 bases from V and 6 bases from J, leaving 10 bases between. Germline V lookup: CDR1 LGHNA, CDR2 YSLEER. CDR3 length: 14 amino acids. The CDR3 sequence is CASSQDRGRDTQYF. DNA of the CDR3: TGCGCCAGCAGCCAAGATCGGGGGAGGGATACGCAGTATTTT.

This clonotype was counted between two and nine times. The gene calls are TRBV20-1 and TRBJ2-7; tentatively, D is TRBD2 (6 bases). Germline CDR1 DFQATT, CDR2 SNEGSKA (reference sequence). The germline V and J ends were trimmed by 2 bases and 3 bases, with 17 bases remaining between them. The CDR3 length is 15 residues. CDR3 DNA: TGCAGTGCTAGATCCCCGACTAGTTCCGACTACGAGCAGTACTTC. It translates to CSARSPTSSDYEQYF.

This clonotype was counted ten times or more. Here the CDR3 DNA reads TGCAGCGCATTCGGGTCGTCGAGCTCCTACGAGCAGTACTTC. Protein sequence: CSAFGSSSSYEQYF. The J gene is TRBJ2-7, the V gene TRBV29-1, with D unclear. Germline V lookup: CDR1 SQVTM, CDR2 ANQGSEA. Between the trimmed V and J ends, which lost 7 bases and 0 bases, there was a span of 16 bases. The CDR3 covers 14 residues.

The CDR3 region is CASSLALNQNTGELFF. The CDR3 DNA is TGTGCCAGCAGCTTAGCGTTGAATCAGAACACCGGGGAGCTGTTTTTT. This chain connects TRBV7-9 to TRBJ2-2; unclear D gene. V was shortened by 0 bases and J by 1 base, with 9 bases between the two germline ends. This CDR3 is built from 16 residues. CDR1 and CDR2 from the germline V gene are SEHNR and FQNEAQ (reference sequence).

J is TRBJ1-2 and V is TRBV7-8; D is perhaps TRBD1 (5 bases). Germline CDR1 and CDR2: SGHVS and FQNEAQ. The CDR3 totals 13 residues. Between the trimmed V and J ends, which lost 1 base and 8 bases, there was a span of 11 bases. CDR3 region: CASSLEGRDGYTF. CDR3 DNA sequence: TGTGCCAGCAGCTTAGAGGGCAGGGACGGCTACACCTTC.

This clonotype was observed a few times. The chain recombines TRBV10-3 with TRBJ1-2, with D perhaps matching TRBD1 (5 bases). V was pared by 0 bases and J by 13 bases, with 15 bases between. In germline, CDR1 is ENHRY, CDR2 SYGVKD. The CDR3 has 13 residues. The CDR3: CAISESAGRVGTF. CDR3 DNA: TGTGCCATCAGTGAGTCGGCAGGGCGGGTCGGCACCTTC.

This clonotype occurred a few times. J is TRBJ2-2 and V is TRBV20-1; TRBD2 matches 10 bases. The V gene end was trimmed by 3 bases and the J gene end by 5 bases; junction bases not matched to a gene: 3. CDR3 length equals 14 residues. Germline CDR1 is DFQATT and CDR2 is SNEGSKA (reference sequence). For the CDR3, the DNA is TGCAGTGCTAGCCTAGCGGGAGCGACCGGGGAGCTGTTTTTT. It yields the protein CSASLAGATGELFF.